This T cell receptor (beta chain) was sequenced during a study of cytomegalovirus exposure and HLA in healthy donors. Study as a whole: The same platform as the approximately 670 first-cohort repertoires was used for the 130 or so validation repertoires, a later analysis reported. Study-wide points: According to the study, some 160 TCR beta chains were cytomegalovirus-associated. Specificity for CMV antigens was confirmed in vitro for a few of the CMV-associated chains.

With regard to this clone: Its target is not known.

The study drew the donors from its roughly 120-subject validation cohort, separate from the approximately 700-subject first cohort. This CDR3 is 14 amino acids long. The germline V gene has CDR1 SGDLS and CDR2 YYNGEE. V gave up 0 bases and J gave up 7 bases, with 10 bases separating them. TCRdb's table, derived via immunoSEQ multiplex PCR, lists solely in-frame clones and lacks some. The table includes 130,000 to 150,000 clones, about 90% detected once. This TCR derives from a woman between 18 and 29 years old in good health and CMV-seropositive. Sequencing was done on a sample of PBMCs. The chain links TRBV9 to TRBJ1-4; no definite D call. This CDR3 is CASSVAGLSEKLFF. In nucleotides, the CDR3 is TGTGCCAGCAGCGTAGCCGGTTTGAGTGAAAAACTGTTTTTT.